A selection of T cell receptor beta chains follows, all from one sample in a study of OX40 agonist ivuxolimab in advanced cancers. Using immunoSEQ multiplex PCR, the repertoire was profiled, and TCRdb retains in-frame clones only, with some absent. The table has 85,000 to 95,000 clones, approximately 92% seen once. The sample was CD4+ or CD8+ T cells sorted from blood, taken in a trial of the OX40 agonist ivuxolimab. All receptors derive from an adult with an advanced solid tumor such as melanoma, head and neck, liver or kidney cancer. Both conserved end residues are part of each CDR3. The D gene is left open where the match is weak. Part of the rows lack a size; the others show once, few, many or a class for expanded clones.

.	.	TRBJ2-3	TRBV19	TGTGCCAGTAGTATTTTACTCGCCCCCAGATATACAGATACGCAGTATTTT	CASSILLAPRYTDTQYF
TRBD1	.	TRBJ1-1	TRBV15	TGTGCCACCAGCAGAGGACAGGGAGTGGCTGAAGCTTTCTTT	CATSRGQGVAEAFF
TRBD1	.	TRBJ2-3	TRBV7-9	TGTGCCAGCAGCTTAGGGGACAGACACACAGATACGCAGTATTTT	CASSLGDRHTDTQYF
.	.	TRBJ1-1	TRBV18	TGTGCCAGCTCACCATCGACCCCCACACTCAGACGGGAAGAAGCTTTCTTT	CASSPSTPTLRREEAFF
.	.	TRBJ1-5	TRBV6-6	TGTGCCAGCAGTGGACAGACAAATCAGCCCCAGCATTTT	CASSGQTNQPQHF
.	.	TRBJ1-2	TRBV6-6	TGTGCCAGCAGTTACATGCGGGGGGGAGGCTACACCTTC	CASSYMRGGGYTF
.	.	TRBJ1-1	TRBV28	TGTGCCAGTCCCAAGGAGGGGACGGGAATGAACACTGAAGCTTTCTTT	CASPKEGTGMNTEAFF
TRBD2	.	TRBJ2-4	TRBV6-1	TGTGCCAGCGGTGCGGGGGGGATAGACATTCAGTACTTC	CASGAGGIDIQYF
.	.	TRBJ1-5	TRBV19	TGTGCCAGTAGCAAAACTGAGCCGGGGGGCGCAACCCAGCATTTT	CASSKTEPGGATQHF
.	.	TRBJ2-1	TRBV21-1	TGTGCCAGCAGGATGGGGCCTTCGTCGACACTCACGCTAGTATATGAGCAGTTCTTC	CASRMGPSSTLTLVYEQFF
.	.	TRBJ1-5	TRBV19	TGTGCCAGTAGTATAGATGGCAGATATCAGCCCCAGCATTTT	CASSIDGRYQPQHF
.	few	TRBJ2-2	TRBV4-3	TGCGCCAGCAGCCACGACTTTAGTACCGGGGAGCTGTTTTTT	CASSHDFSTGELFF
.	.	TRBJ2-1	TRBV6-5	TGTGCCAGCAGTGTCTCGGGAACGGGGTCGGGGGCGCAGTTCTTC	CASSVSGTGSGAQFF
.	.	TRBJ2-7	TRBV11-3	TGTGCCAGCAGCTTAGATAGGGCCGACGAGCAGTACTTC	CASSLDRADEQYF
TRBD2	.	TRBJ2-1	TRBV7-8	TGTGCCAGCAGCTTAGCGCAGGGGTTTAGCGGGAGGCCCGTATACAATGAGCAGTTCTTC	CASSLAQGFSGRPVYNEQFF
.	.	TRBJ1-4	TRBV11-1	TGTGCCAGCAGCGTCGGGGGTACGAATGAAAAACTGTTTTTT	CASSVGGTNEKLFF
.	.	TRBJ1-4	TRBV9	TGTGCCAGCAGCGCGGGACTGGTGAGGTCCGAAAAACTGTTTTTT	CASSAGLVRSEKLFF
.	once	TRBJ1-2	TRBV30	TGTGCCTGGAGTGTATGGCGGAGGGGAGACTATGGCTACACCTTC	CAWSVWRRGDYGYTF
TRBD1	few	TRBJ2-5	TRBV19	TGTGCCAGTAGTACCGGGACAGCGCTACAAGAGACCCAGTACTTC	CASSTGTALQETQYF
TRBD2	.	TRBJ2-1	TRBV6-6	TGTGCCAGCAGCACGCCGGGGGGGGCATTTGAGCAGTTCTTC	CASSTPGGAFEQFF
.	.	TRBJ2-3	TRBV7-9	TGTGCCAGCAGCAATGGCCGGAGTCCTCGAACCGATACGCAGTATTTT	CASSNGRSPRTDTQYF
.	.	TRBJ1-4	TRBV6-1	TGTGCCAGCGCGCAGCCAGCTAATGAAAAACTGTTTTTT	CASAQPANEKLFF
TRBD1	.	TRBJ1-1	TRBV11-2	TGTGCCAGCAGCTCGACGGACAGGGACACTGAAGCTTTCTTT	CASSSTDRDTEAFF
TRBD2	.	TRBJ2-1	TRBV6-5	TGTGCCAGCAGTTACGAACTAGCGGGGAGCAATGAGCAGTTCTTC	CASSYELAGSNEQFF
.	.	TRBJ1-2	TRBV18	TGTGCCAGCTCACTGACCGAGACTGTACCTAACTATGGCTACACCTTC	CASSLTETVPNYGYTF
TRBD1	.	TRBJ2-7	TRBV6-1	TGTGCCAGCAGGGATACGGGACAGCCCTACGAGCAGTACTTC	CASRDTGQPYEQYF
.	few	TRBJ2-2	TRBV19	TGTGCCAGTAGTATTTTCGCAGGAAGGGTGGAGCTGTTTTTT	CASSIFAGRVELFF
.	.	TRBJ1-5	TRBV28	TGTGCCAGCAGCCTTTCCCCGTTCAGGGAACCGGGGGGAGCCCAGCATTTT	CASSLSPFREPGGAQHF
TRBD1	.	TRBJ2-7	TRBV27	TGTGCCAGCAGCCCTCTTCGACAGGGGGCGCGCGTTGGCTACGAGCAGTACTTC	CASSPLRQGARVGYEQYF
.	.	TRBJ1-1	TRBV6-5	TGTGCCAGCAGCTGGGGAATGAACACTGAAGCTTTCTTT	CASSWGMNTEAFF
.	once	TRBJ2-2	TRBV7-9	TGTGCCAGCAGCTTAAAAGGGCGCGACACCGGGGAGCTGTTTTTT	CASSLKGRDTGELFF
TRBD1	.	TRBJ1-2	TRBV7-8	TGTGCCAGCAGCCTCGCGGGACAGCTAGACTATGGCTACACCTTC	CASSLAGQLDYGYTF
TRBD1	.	TRBJ2-1	TRBV15	TGTGCCACCAGCACCATTAAACAGGGGGTCTCCTACAATGAGCAGTTCTTC	CATSTIKQGVSYNEQFF
.	.	TRBJ1-4	TRBV30	TGTGCCTGGAGTGAGCTTGGACCGTCTAATGAAAAACTGTTTTTT	CAWSELGPSNEKLFF
.	.	TRBJ2-1	TRBV7-2	TGTGCCAGCAGTTCAGCGGGACAGGTTAACAATGAGCAGTTCTTC	CASSSAGQVNNEQFF
.	.	TRBJ2-7	TRBV7-8	TGTGCCAGCAGCTTCTCGGCCTACGAGCAGTACTTC	CASSFSAYEQYF
TRBD2	.	TRBJ2-2	TRBV7-9	TGTGCCAGCAGCCCGTCCGGACTAGCGGCCGCCGGGGAGCTGTTTTTT	CASSPSGLAAAGELFF
.	few	TRBJ1-3	TRBV6-5	TGTGCCAGCAGTTACTCTATGGGTTTCTCTGGAAACACCATATATTTT	CASSYSMGFSGNTIYF
TRBD1	.	TRBJ1-6	TRBV7-8	TGTGCCAGCAGCCCGGGACAGGGCGTTTCACCCCTCCACTTT	CASSPGQGVSPLHF
.	.	TRBJ2-7	TRBV14	TGTGCCAGCAGCCCTCGAGGGCCCCACGAGCAGTACTTC	CASSPRGPHEQYF
TRBD1	.	TRBJ1-5	TRBV7-9	TGTGCCAGCAGCTTAGGTGCCGGGACAGGGGTAGAGTCCCAGCATTTT	CASSLGAGTGVESQHF
TRBD1	.	TRBJ1-1	TRBV6-1	TGTGCCAGCAGTGAAGGGACAGGGGTGGTCACTGAAGCTTTCTTT	CASSEGTGVVTEAFF